The 32 T cell receptor beta chains below all came from one sample that was sequenced in a study of CD8 T cells in ankylosing spondylitis. TCRdb itself ran the 5' RACE reads through MiXCR, one entry per CDR3 protein. This sample has some 840,000 distinct CDR3 sequences; 12% occur once, and the top ten carry approximately 0.5%. Findings of the study overall: Characteristic of ankylosing spondylitis blood, it appeared, was a TCR beta motif comprising eight highly homologous variants.

These receptors' targets are unknown. The sample was blood, either unsorted or a sorted T cell fraction (not recorded which). The receptors come from a male donor with ankylosing spondylitis.

CDR3 in amino acids: CASTPAAYNSPLHF. CDR3 DNA: TGTGCCAGCACCCCGGCAGCCTATAATTCACCCCTCCACTTT. The rearrangement uses TRBV6-1 and TRBJ1-6; D unclear. V lost 7 bases and J lost 2, with 9 bases in between. The CDR3 contains 14 residues. The germline V gene encodes CDR1 MNHNS and CDR2 SASEGT.

In its sample, this clonotype was seen a few times. The rearrangement joins TRBV7-2 to TRBJ2-1; 12 nucleotides agree with TRBD2. Per the germline V gene, CDR1 is SGHTA and CDR2 is FQGNSA. This CDR3 has 19 residues. The V segment lost 2 bases and the J segment 1 base; nucleotides outside the gene matches: 9. For the CDR3, the DNA is TGTGCCAGCAGCTTAAGGGCTAGCGGGGGGGCGGTGTCCTACAATGAGCAGTTCTTC. Translation gives CASSLRASGGAVSYNEQFF.

This clonotype was counted a few times. V is TRBV29-1 and J is TRBJ2-1; 10 nucleotides line up with TRBD2. The CDR3 loop spans 15 amino acids. The germline gives CDR1 SQVTM, CDR2 ANQGSEA. V lost 3 bases and J lost 3; bases outside the gene matches: 5. This CDR3 reads CSVEGSGGFYNEQFF. The CDR3 DNA is TGCAGCGTTGAGGGTAGCGGGGGGTTCTACAATGAGCAGTTCTTC.

The rearrangement joins TRBV5-1 to TRBJ2-5, with 11 bases identical to TRBD2. This CDR3 comprises 16 residues. CDR1 SGHRS and CDR2 YFSETQ come from the germline V gene. V was pared by 5 bases and J by 3 bases, with 9 bases of the junction left unmatched. DNA for the CDR3: TGCGCCAGCAGTACGGGACTAGCGGAGGGGGAAGAGACCCAGTACTTC. It encodes CASSTGLAEGEETQYF.

The J gene is TRBJ2-1, the V gene TRBV9; D is unclear. Per germline, CDR1 SGDLS and CDR2 YYNGEE. Trimming left V 0 bases short and J 5 bases short, with 12 bases between. This CDR3 contains 15 residues. CDR3: CASSVVGSIDNEQFF. In nucleotides, the CDR3 is TGTGCCAGCAGCGTAGTAGGGTCCATCGACAATGAGCAGTTCTTC.

V is TRBV7-2 and J is TRBJ1-1, with D possibly matching TRBD1 (5 bases). CDR3 size: 16 residues. CDR1 is SGHTA, CDR2 FQGNSA, per germline. Deletions cut 1 base from V and 3 bases from J, with 15 bases between. The DNA for the CDR3 is TGTGCCAGCAGCTTAGAAGGGACGGTAGGTTACACTGAAGCTTTCTTT. Amino acid sequence: CASSLEGTVGYTEAFF.

This clonotype was seen many times. The chain recombines TRBV20-1 with TRBJ1-2; unclear D gene. V was clipped by 7 bases and J by 0 bases, with 9 bases between them. Germline V gene sequence: CDR1 DFQATT, CDR2 SNEGSKA (reference sequence). This CDR3 has 12 amino acids. This CDR3 is CSVHSTNYGYTF. CDR3 bases: TGCAGTGTACACAGTACTAACTATGGCTACACCTTC.

Notes on this clonotype: This could be a read error, since a much larger clone is one nucleotide away. This chain links TRBV29-1 with TRBJ2-3; D may be TRBD1 (5 bases). The length of the CDR3 is 14 residues. From germline, CDR1 is SQVTM and CDR2 ANQGSEA. The DNA of the CDR3 is TGCAGCGTCTGGCCGCCCTTGAGTACAGGTACGCAGTATTTT. Its translation: CSVWPPLSTGTQYF.

This clonotype was seen ten or more times. The chain is built from TRBV5-1 and TRBJ1-1; tentative D call: TRBD1 (6 bases). The CDR3 has 14 residues. Trimming removed 0 bases from V and 4 bases from J, with 10 bases in between. Germline values: CDR1 SGHRS, CDR2 YFSETQ. The CDR3 nucleotides read TGCGCCAGCAGCTTGGTGGGGGGGCCCACTGAAGCTTTCTTT. It translates to CASSLVGGPTEAFF.

The V call is TRBV7-2, the J call TRBJ1-1; weak D call: TRBD1 (6 bases). The CDR3 consists of 15 residues. The germline gives CDR1 SGHTA, CDR2 FQGNSA. With 2 bases removed from V and 4 bases from J, the gap between germline ends came to 14 bases. The CDR3 bases are TGTGCCAGCAGCTTAAAAGGCAGGGGCGGCACTGAAGCTTTCTTT. Encoded protein: CASSLKGRGGTEAFF.

This chain joins TRBV6-2 or TRBV6-3 and TRBJ1-5, with D hard to call. The V gene lost 2 bases and the J gene lost 5 bases, with 10 bases spanning the gap. Germline V lookup: CDR1 MNHEY, CDR2 SVGEGT. The CDR3 runs 14 residues. Written as DNA, the CDR3 is TGTGCCAGCAGTTACGACGTCAATTATCAGCCCCAGCATTTT. Its protein is CASSYDVNYQPQHF.

The table lists this clonotype with a few counts. This sequence joins TRBV29-1 and TRBJ1-4, with 7 positions matching TRBD1. The CDR3 spans 11 residues. V trimming: 8 bases; J trimming: 15 bases; junction bases outside the gene matches: 12. Germline loops: CDR1 SQVTM, CDR2 ANQGSEA. CDR3 in amino acids: CSTLVGQRMFF. The CDR3 nucleotides are TGCAGCACCCTGGTGGGACAGAGGATGTTTTTT.

V usage is TRBV10-3 and J usage is TRBJ1-5; unclear D gene. Germline V gene lookup returns CDR1 ENHRY and CDR2 SYGVKD. CDR3 length equals 15 residues. Trimming took 4 bases from V and 0 from J, leaving 10 bases between them. The CDR3 DNA is TGTGCCATCAGTGGGGGATTTGATAGCAATCAGCCCCAGCATTTT. Encoded protein: CAISGGFDSNQPQHF.

This chain links TRBV4-3 with TRBJ2-1; D is possibly TRBD2 (5 bases). V was clipped by 0 bases and J by 12 bases, with 15 bases between them. The CDR3 extends over 14 amino acids. Germline loops: CDR1 LGHNA, CDR2 YSLEER. The chain's CDR3 is CASSQDRLQRVQFF. The CDR3 coding sequence is TGCGCCAGCAGCCAAGATCGACTCCAGAGGGTGCAGTTCTTC.

This clonotype was counted a few times. The chain recombines TRBV7-2 with TRBJ1-2; D remains ambiguous. The V gene lost 7 bases and the J gene lost 2 bases, with 11 bases spanning the gap. Per the germline V gene, CDR1 is SGHTA and CDR2 is FQGNSA. The CDR3 extends over 13 amino acids. The CDR3 nucleotides read TGTGCCAGCAAGCTGTCAGGAAACTATGGCTACACCTTC. Encoded protein: CASKLSGNYGYTF.

J is TRBJ2-1 and V is TRBV20-1, with D hard to call. The CDR3 is made up of 16 amino acids. Trimming took 5 bases from V and 2 from J, leaving 19 bases between them. Germline V gives CDR1 DFQATT, CDR2 SNEGSKA (reference sequence). The DNA of the CDR3 is TGCAGTGCTCCCGAATGGGCCCCGAAGGCCTACAATGAGCAGTTCTTC. Translation: CSAPEWAPKAYNEQFF.

This clonotype was observed a handful of times. The J gene is TRBJ1-1, the V gene TRBV12-3 or TRBV12-4, with a weak D call TRBD1 (5 bases). Trimming stripped 7 bases from V and 9 bases from J, with 12 bases between. This CDR3 has 11 residues. The CDR3 is CASTYRGKAFF. CDR3 nucleotides: TGTGCCAGCACCTACCGGGGGAAAGCTTTCTTT.

This clonotype has ten or more counts. The V gene is TRBV29-1, the J gene TRBJ1-2; 7 nucleotides match TRBD1. Germline CDR1 SQVTM, CDR2 ANQGSEA. J was trimmed by 4 bases and V by 7 bases; bases with no gene match: 9. CDR3 length: 13 amino acids. CDR3 residues: CSATLTGSYGYTF. In nucleotides, the CDR3 is TGCAGCGCCACCCTGACAGGGTCCTATGGCTACACCTTC.

There are a few counts of this clonotype. Written as DNA, the CDR3 is TGTGCCAGCTCGAGGGGTAGTCCTGGGGAAGCTTTCTTT. Protein sequence: CASSRGSPGEAFF. The rearrangement uses TRBV18 and TRBJ1-1; weak D call: TRBD1 (5 bases). V shed 6 bases and J shed 8 bases, with 16 bases lying between them. This CDR3 region has 13 residues. Germline V gives CDR1 KGHSH, CDR2 LQKENI.

This clonotype occurred a few times. This chain links TRBV20-1 with TRBJ1-1; D is unclear. This CDR3 region has 12 residues. V lost 1 base, J lost 7 bases, and 10 bases lay in between. The germline V gene has CDR1 DFQATT and CDR2 SNEGSKA (reference sequence). The CDR3 region has the DNA TGCAGTGCTAGAGGTAGAGGAGGTGAAGCTTTCTTT. This translates into CSARGRGGEAFF.

The J gene is TRBJ2-3, the V gene TRBV30; D could derive from TRBD1 or TRBD2 (5 bases each). The CDR3 consists of 15 residues. CDR1 is GTSNPN and CDR2 is SVGIG in the germline V gene (reference sequence). Trimming removed 1 base at V and 2 bases at J, with 13 bases between. The chain's CDR3 is CAWSGGTRNTDTQYF. The DNA of the CDR3 is TGTGCCTGGAGTGGGGGGACCCGGAACACAGATACGCAGTATTTT.

This clonotype came up many times. The rearrangement links TRBV10-3 to TRBJ2-3, with D possibly being TRBD2 (6 bases). Trimming cost V 11 bases and J 6 bases, with 18 bases left between them. The CDR3 contains 13 residues. Germline-derived CDR1 and CDR2 are ENHRY and SYGVKD. The CDR3 sequence: CAVADGSTDTQYF. In nucleotides, the CDR3 is TGTGCCGTGGCCGACGGGAGTACGGATACGCAGTATTTT.

The table lists this clonotype with many counts. The chain combines TRBV10-3 with TRBJ1-6; D possibly corresponds to TRBD1 (6 bases). The ends were cut back, 11 bases at V and 4 bases at J, with 12 bases in the middle. This CDR3 is built from 13 residues. The germline gives CDR1 ENHRY, CDR2 SYGVKD. The CDR3 nucleotides are TGTGCCTCGGGGGGCGCTTATAATTCACCCCTCCACTTT. It encodes CASGGAYNSPLHF.

This clonotype was seen repeatedly, ten times or more. The rearrangement joins TRBV20-1 to TRBJ2-1; 7 bases are a match to TRBD1. CDR3 size: 13 residues. Trimming cost V 7 bases and J 9 bases; bases outside gene matches: 12. From germline, CDR1 is DFQATT and CDR2 SNEGSKA (reference sequence). The CDR3 DNA reads TGCAGTGTCCCGGACAGGCGATGGGGTGAGCAGTTCTTC. It specifies CSVPDRRWGEQFF.

The genes are TRBV20-1 and TRBJ2-7; D might be TRBD1 (7 bases). Trimming took off 2 bases at V and 6 bases at J, with 11 bases between the two ends. Germline V gives CDR1 DFQATT, CDR2 SNEGSKA (reference sequence). The CDR3 totals 12 residues. The CDR3 DNA reads as TGCAGTGCTAGACGCCAGGGGGGCGAGCAGTACTTC. It codes for CSARRQGGEQYF.

This clonotype was observed at least ten times. The DNA of the CDR3 is TGTGCCATCAGTCCCCGCGGGGATGGGGAGACCCAGTACTTC. It encodes CAISPRGDGETQYF. The chain joins TRBV10-3 to TRBJ2-5, with D possibly TRBD2 on 6 matching bases. Per germline, CDR1 ENHRY and CDR2 SYGVKD. V lost 5 bases to trimming and J lost 5 bases, with 15 bases between them. The CDR3 has 14 residues.

This clonotype came up a few times. The CDR3 is CASSLSPGQGMGTGELFF. The CDR3, as DNA: TGTGCCAGCAGCTTATCCCCGGGACAGGGAATGGGAACCGGGGAGCTGTTTTTT. V gene TRBV7-6 combines with J gene TRBJ2-2; 9 bases align to TRBD1. The V and J ends lost 2 bases and 5 bases, in that order; junction bases with no gene match: 12. This CDR3 contains 18 residues. Germline V gene lookup returns CDR1 SGHVS and CDR2 FNYEAQ.

This clonotype was found a few times. This chain uses TRBV5-1 with TRBJ2-7; D is possibly TRBD1 (6 bases). The length of the CDR3 is 14 residues. The V gene's germline CDR1 is SGHRS and CDR2 YFSETQ. V was cut by 4 bases and J by 7 bases, with 18 bases left in between. CDR3 sequence reads: CASSIRTDTGEQYF. In nucleotides, the CDR3 is TGCGCCAGCAGCATTAGGACAGACACGGGGGAGCAGTACTTC.

The genes are TRBV12-3 or TRBV12-4 and TRBJ2-7; possible D gene TRBD2, 6 bases. Trimming removed 5 bases from V and 7 bases from J, with 18 bases in between. This CDR3 has 14 residues. CDR3 DNA: TGTGCCAGCAGTCCCTCGGGGGTTCTTGGAGAGCAGTACTTC. Encoded protein: CASSPSGVLGEQYF.

CDR3 protein: CASSRAHSDTEAFF. Written as DNA, the CDR3 is TGTGCCAGCAGTCGTGCCCACAGCGACACTGAAGCTTTCTTT. The chain is built from TRBV6-1 and TRBJ1-1; D remains unclear. V lost 5 bases, J lost 3 bases, and 13 bases lay in between. Germline loops: CDR1 MNHNS, CDR2 SASEGT. The CDR3 is made up of 14 amino acids.

In its sample, this clonotype was seen a few times. V usage is TRBV20-1 and J usage is TRBJ1-2; 7 bases align to TRBD1. V lost 4 bases and J lost 5; bases outside the gene matches: 7. The CDR3 covers 13 residues. The V gene's germline CDR1 is DFQATT and CDR2 SNEGSKA (reference sequence). CDR3 loop: CSAIGRGPYGYTF. CDR3 bases: TGCAGTGCTATCGGGAGGGGGCCTTATGGCTACACCTTC.

This clonotype was seen more than once but under ten times. The V call is TRBV20-1, the J call TRBJ2-2; D is ambiguous. V lost 4 bases and J 3 bases, leaving 3 bases between the germline ends. From germline, CDR1 is DFQATT and CDR2 SNEGSKA (reference sequence). The CDR3 is 11 amino acids. This chain's CDR3 is CSAIHTGELFF. CDR3 DNA sequence: TGCAGTGCTATCCACACCGGGGAGCTGTTTTTT.